The rows below give T cell receptor beta chains drawn from one sample of a study of long-term antiretroviral therapy in people with HIV. Only in-frame clones appear in the TCRdb table, and some are missing; sequencing was by immunoSEQ multiplex PCR. The repertoire has about 20,000 clones, roughly 84% of them found once; the top ten carry 8.8%. Material: unsorted PBMCs, obtained 1.2 years after starting antiretroviral therapy. These TCRs come from a woman in her forties with HIV. Both conserved end residues are part of each CDR3. A D gene is named only where the DNA matches it firmly. Size tells how often a clone was seen (once, few, many) or the class of an expanded clone, and some rows leave it out.

TRBV27,-,TRBJ2-7,-,TGTGCCAGCAGTTTCGGAGGAAAGAACGAGCAGTACTTC,CASSFGGKNEQYF
TRBV18,-,TRBJ1-1,-,TGTGCCAGCTCACCAGCAGGGGTCCGAACTGAAGCTTTCTTT,CASSPAGVRTEAFF
TRBV6-5,-,TRBJ1-1,-,TGTGCCAGCAGTCCCCACCGGGGGGCGGACACTGAAGCTTTCTTT,CASSPHRGADTEAFF
TRBV18,-,TRBJ1-4,-,TGTGCCAGCTCTCAGGGGCCTAATGAAAAACTGTTTTTT,CASSQGPNEKLFF
TRBV9,-,TRBJ2-7,TRBD1,TGTGCCAGCAGCGTGGGTTGGGACAGGGTCGAGCAGTACTTC,CASSVGWDRVEQYF
TRBV28,-,TRBJ2-7,TRBD1,TGTGCCAGCCTTCCGGGACAGGGGATCGTTTACGAGCAGTACTTC,CASLPGQGIVYEQYF
TRBV6-1,-,TRBJ2-2,-,TGTGCCAGCAGGGGAACCTCTAACACCGGGGAGCTGTTTTTT,CASRGTSNTGELFF
TRBV6-5,few,TRBJ2-2,TRBD2,TGTGCCAGCAGTTTACTAGCGGGAGCCGGGGAGCTGTTTTTT,CASSLLAGAGELFF
TRBV5-4,-,TRBJ2-7,-,TGTGCCAGCAGCCTGGACAGTTATTCCTACGAGCAGTACTTC,CASSLDSYSYEQYF
TRBV6-1,medium-sized,TRBJ1-2,-,TGTGCCAGCAGTGAGACTCACGGCAGCCGAGCCTATGGCTACACCTTC,CASSETHGSRAYGYTF
TRBV2,few,TRBJ1-1,-,TGTGCCAGCAGGCAGGGGCTGAACACTGAAGCTTTCTTT,CASRQGLNTEAFF
TRBV19,few,TRBJ1-5,-,TGTGCCAGTAGTATTGTTTTGGGGGGCCAACAGCCCCAGCATTTT,CASSIVLGGQQPQHF
TRBV29-1,-,TRBJ1-1,-,TGCAGCGTTGTTCGGGGGCAAGGATACACTGAAGCTTTCTTT,CSVVRGQGYTEAFF
TRBV7-8,-,TRBJ2-2,-,TGTGCCAGCAGCTCCCGGACGAGTGGCACCGGGGAGCTGTTTTTT,CASSSRTSGTGELFF
TRBV7-6,-,TRBJ2-3,TRBD2,TGTGCCAGCAGCCCTATAGCGGGGGGAAGCACAGATACGCAGTATTTT,CASSPIAGGSTDTQYF
TRBV30,few,TRBJ2-3,TRBD2,TGTGCCTGGTCAGCGGGGGGGAGGACAGATACGCAGTATTTT,CAWSAGGRTDTQYF
TRBV6-5,-,TRBJ1-4,-,TGTGCCAGCAGTTACATAGCTAATGAAAAACTGTTTTTT,CASSYIANEKLFF
TRBV28,few,TRBJ1-2,TRBD1,TGTGCCAGCAGTTTAGGGGGACAGGGGGGCTACACCTTC,CASSLGGQGGYTF
TRBV27,-,TRBJ2-7,-,TGTGCCAGCAGTTTATCCCCGGACTCCTACGAGCAGTACTTC,CASSLSPDSYEQYF
TRBV18,-,TRBJ1-1,-,TGTGCCAGCTTGCGAGAGAGGGTGGGCACTGAAGCTTTCTTT,CASLRERVGTEAFF
TRBV15,-,TRBJ2-7,TRBD1,TGTGCCACCAGCAGTCCCGACAGGGTCCACGAGCAGTACTTC,CATSSPDRVHEQYF
TRBV19,-,TRBJ1-2,-,TGTGCCAGTAGCCCACAGGCCCGCTATGGCTACACCTTC,CASSPQARYGYTF
TRBV7-9,-,TRBJ2-1,TRBD2,TGTGCCAGCAGCTTAATAGGTAGCGGGAGTAATGAGCAGTTCTTC,CASSLIGSGSNEQFF
TRBV19,-,TRBJ1-2,-,TGTGCCAGTAGTACCCGAGGACAGTGGAAAGATGGCTACACCTTC,CASSTRGQWKDGYTF
TRBV2,-,TRBJ1-4,-,TGTGCCAGCAGTAGGACAACTACTAATGAAAAACTGTTTTTT,CASSRTTTNEKLFF
TRBV4-1,-,TRBJ2-7,TRBD1,TGCGCCAGCAGCCGTGACAGGGGCTCCTACGAGCAGTACTTC,CASSRDRGSYEQYF
TRBV7-2,-,TRBJ1-1,-,TGTGCCAGCAGCTTATCAGCATGGATGAACACTGAAGCTTTCTTT,CASSLSAWMNTEAFF
TRBV6-6,-,TRBJ2-7,-,TGTGCCAGCAGGGAGCCGGGGGAAGGCGAGCAGTACTTC,CASREPGEGEQYF